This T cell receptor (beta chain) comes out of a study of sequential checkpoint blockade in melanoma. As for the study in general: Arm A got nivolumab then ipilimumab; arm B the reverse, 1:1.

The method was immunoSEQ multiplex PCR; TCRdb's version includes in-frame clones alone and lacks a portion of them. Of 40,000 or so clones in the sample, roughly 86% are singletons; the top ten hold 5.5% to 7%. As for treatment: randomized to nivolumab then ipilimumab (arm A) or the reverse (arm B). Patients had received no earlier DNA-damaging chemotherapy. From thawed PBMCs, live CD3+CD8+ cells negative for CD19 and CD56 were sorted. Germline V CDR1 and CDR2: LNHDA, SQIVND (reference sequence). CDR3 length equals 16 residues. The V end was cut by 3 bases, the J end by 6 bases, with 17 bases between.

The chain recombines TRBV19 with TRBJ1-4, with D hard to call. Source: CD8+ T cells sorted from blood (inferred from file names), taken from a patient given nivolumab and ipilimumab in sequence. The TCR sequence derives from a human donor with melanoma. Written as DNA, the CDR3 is TGTGCCAGTAGTATCAGGATTTTGGTGGGAGATGAAAAACTGTTTTTT. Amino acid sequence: CASSIRILVGDEKLFF. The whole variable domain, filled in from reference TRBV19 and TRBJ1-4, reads DGGITQSPKYLFRKEGQNVTLSCEQNLNHDAMYWYRQDPGQGLRLIYYSQIVNDFQKGDIAEGYSVSREKKESFPLTVTSAQKNPTAFYLCASSIRILVGDEKLFFGSGTQLSVL.